A single sample is the source of the 6 T cell receptor beta chains below, sequenced in a study of shared clonotypes between healthy human individuals. Profiling relied on immunoSEQ multiplex PCR, and the TCRdb table lists in-frame clones only, not all of them. The sample yields roughly 2 million clones, under 97% seen once. The specimen sequenced was naive CD4+ T cells sorted from blood. The sample's subset: CD45RA+ positively selected. The receptors were sampled from a man aged 18 to 30 in good health.

V and J are TRBV18 and TRBJ2-1; weak D call: TRBD1 (6 bases). Per the germline V gene, CDR1 is KGHSH and CDR2 is LQKENI. CDR3 length equals 14 residues. The germline V and J ends were trimmed by 0 bases and 6 bases, with 9 bases remaining between them. The CDR3 sequence: CASSPPGQSNEQFF. CDR3 nucleotides: TGTGCCAGCTCACCACCGGGACAATCCAATGAGCAGTTCTTC.

The chain recombines TRBV19 with TRBJ2-7; the D is unclear. This CDR3 is built from 13 residues. The V end lost 0 bases, the J end lost 6 bases, and 9 bases lay between the germline ends. Germline CDR1 reads LNHDA; CDR2 reads SQIVND (reference sequence). CDR3 DNA sequence: TGTGCCAGTAGTATAGATGGAGTGGGCGAGCAGTACTTC. This gives the protein CASSIDGVGEQYF.

This clone was seen just once. The CDR3 DNA is TGTGCCAGCAGCTTACTTTCCGGGCTGGACACCGGGGAGCTGTTTTTT. Its translation: CASSLLSGLDTGELFF. The chain is built from TRBV7-9 and TRBJ2-2; D call uncertain. Trimming shortened V by 2 bases and J by 3 bases, and 13 bases separated the two germline ends. CDR3 length equals 16 residues. Per germline, CDR1 SEHNR and CDR2 FQNEAQ (reference sequence).

The chain employs TRBV5-8 and TRBJ1-2; 7 nucleotides agree with TRBD1. CDR3 size: 17 residues. The V gene's germline CDR1 is SGHTS and CDR2 YDEGEE. Trimming removed 0 bases from V and 7 bases from J; junction bases left unmatched: 15. The CDR3 sequence is CASSLEWDSRYEFGYTF. The CDR3, as DNA: TGTGCCAGCAGCTTGGAATGGGACAGCCGATATGAGTTTGGCTACACCTTC.

The chain links TRBV11-3 to TRBJ1-6; D unresolved. Germline V CDR1 and CDR2: SGHNT, YENEEA. This CDR3 is built from 16 residues. V was trimmed by 5 bases and J by 7 bases, leaving 18 bases between them. The CDR3 DNA reads as TGTGCCAGCAGCCCCGGAGGGCCAGGCGGGAATTCACCCCTCCACTTT. Translating gives CASSPGGPGGNSPLHF. The full variable domain, in which reference TRBV11-3 and TRBJ1-6 provide the parts outside the CDR3, is EAGVVQSPRYKIIEKKQPVAFWCNPISGHNTLYWYLQNLGQGPELLIRYENEEAVDDSQLPKDRFSAERLKGVDSTLKIQPAELGDSAVYLCASSPGGPGGNSPLHFGNGTRLTVT.

The rearrangement uses TRBV5-6 and TRBJ1-2, with D possibly being TRBD1 (6 bases). Deletions cut 6 bases from V and 2 bases from J, with 11 bases between. The CDR3 contains 13 residues. Germline V gene sequence: CDR1 SGHDT, CDR2 YYEEEE. As DNA, the CDR3 is TGTGCCAGCACCTGGGGGCAAAACTATGGCTACACCTTC. Translating gives CASTWGQNYGYTF. The whole variable domain, filled in from reference TRBV5-6 and TRBJ1-2, reads DAGVTQSPTHLIKTRGQQVTLRCSPKSGHDTVSWYQQALGQGPQFIFQYYEEEERQRGNFPDRFSGHQFPNYSSELNVNALLLGDSALYLCASTWGQNYGYTFGSGTRLTVV.